This T cell receptor (beta chain) originates from a study of blood T cell repertoires in COVID-19. Study as a whole: T cells, B-cell-depleted T cells, or PBMCs provided the cDNA or gDNA that served as material.

Original methodology: Amplification from reference gene primers served as the basis for estimated nucleated cell counts. Only in-frame clones appear in the TCRdb table, and some are missing; sequencing was by immunoSEQ multiplex PCR. The V and J calls and clone size come from that table; D and trimming were worked out from the DNA. The sample lists about 140,000 clones; roughly 83% were seen once. Germline values: CDR1 SNHLY, CDR2 FYNNEI. Trimming cost V 6 bases and J 0 bases; bases outside gene matches: 8. This CDR3 has 15 residues. This TCR was sampled from a man aged 65-85 years who had been exposed to COVID-19. The sample consisted of PBMCs or T cells enriched from blood (not recorded which). V usage is TRBV2 and J usage is TRBJ2-7; the match to TRBD1 covers 7 bases. The DNA for the CDR3 is TGTGCCAGCAGCCTGCCGGGACAGAGCTCCTACGAGCAGTACTTC. Amino acid sequence: CASSLPGQSSYEQYF.